The entry below describes one T cell receptor beta chain. Its antigen target is currently unknown. A read error may produce the germline difference seen at one junction end. One collaborating source in Seattle enrolled patients during active infection and followed them longitudinally through the course of disease. Whole blood was collected in K2EDTA tubes by collaborating institutions according to the institutions' own protocols. For TCRbeta analysis, collaborator samples were shipped as frozen whole blood, as isolated PBMCs, or as DNA extracted from either sample type. The sample comes from a study of blood T cell repertoires in COVID-19 (dated by TCRdb to about 2020). A note on the overall study: Samples covering the acute and convalescent phases of COVID-19 were provided by collaborators in the United States, Italy and Spain. The prospective study material was composed of cDNA or gDNA derived from T cells, B-cell-depleted T cells, or PBMCs. Subjects who had been exposed to COVID-19, were actively infected with it, or had recovered from it provided the deeply sampled blood TCRbeta repertoires that made up the dataset. A freely available public database, intended as a resource for researchers studying the immune response to SARS-CoV-2, is where the repertoires were released. The samples were drawn from the first 160 participants of the ongoing ImmuneRACE study and from over a thousand subjects provided by 6 global collaborators. A de-identified subject ID, COVID-19 status, age in years and sex were almost always included in the sample metadata. Where available, HLA class I and class II types were obtained from metadata supplied by the sample provider rather than from assay-based typing.

The CDR3 starts with the cysteine, ends with the phenylalanine, and has 11 residues. Left in the record is the CDR3 DNA by itself, 33 bases read in frame from the first base. The germline V gene supplies CDR1 SGHRS and CDR2 YFSETQ. The immunoSEQ Assay, a bias-controlled multiplex PCR, was used to amplify TCRbeta CDR3 regions from genomic DNA. The original pipeline was this. Nucleated cell counts per sample were estimated from amplification of reference gene primers within the assay. To quantify the absolute abundance of each unique TCRbeta CDR3 rearrangement, sequence reads were collapsed and filtered. Productive Simpson clonality was computed per sample as the square root of Simpson's diversity index over productive rearrangements. TCRdb stores this immuneACCESS table with in-frame sequences only. Part of the clones is absent; in the studies checked, under half of the shortfall reflects unresolved V genes, and no reason is known for the rest. From that table come the V and J calls and clone size; the DNA was used to work out D and trimming. Present in this sample are about 500,000 clones, 89% of which were seen just once. The ten most abundant clones make up approximately 0.9% of the sample.

General conclusions and limits of the study: The quantity of clinical and demographic metadata differed by source and by participant and was supplied without curation.

Sequencing input: peripheral blood. The V gene is TRBV5-1 and the J gene is TRBJ2-1; a tentative D call is TRBD2 (6 bases match). The receptor was isolated from a man aged 18 to 29 with COVID-19, enrolled during active disease. The CDR3 reads CASTRETEIIF. The DNA sequence is TGCGCCAGCACCCGGGAGACCGAAATCATCTTC.